The 20 T cell receptor beta chains below all came from one sample that was sequenced in a study of OX40 agonist ivuxolimab in advanced cancers. Repertoires were generated with immunoSEQ multiplex PCR, while TCRdb's copy carries only in-frame clones and drops some. The sample yields 65,000 to 70,000 clones, around 90% seen once. Material: CD4+ or CD8+ T cells sorted from blood, obtained in a trial of the OX40 agonist ivuxolimab. The receptor set was obtained from an adult with an advanced solid tumor such as melanoma, head and neck, liver or kidney cancer.

The sample holds one count of this clone. V is TRBV29-1 and J is TRBJ1-5; the D gene is possibly TRBD1 (6 bases). CDR1 SQVTM and CDR2 ANQGSEA come from the germline V gene. This CDR3 comprises 14 residues. The ends were cut back, 6 bases at V and 2 bases at J, with 14 bases in the middle. The CDR3 reads CSVNTGQRNQPQHF. CDR3 sequence (DNA): TGCAGCGTCAATACCGGACAGCGCAATCAGCCCCAGCATTTT.

The V call is TRBV5-4, the J call TRBJ1-1, with D unresolved. The CDR3 totals 12 residues. Germline V lookup: CDR1 SGHNT, CDR2 YYREEE (reference sequence). Trimming left V 5 bases short and J 5 bases short, with 10 bases between. CDR3 region: CASSRTRTEAFF. CDR3 in DNA: TGTGCCAGCAGTCGCACCCGGACTGAAGCTTTCTTT.

The V call is TRBV6-5, the J call TRBJ1-4, with D perhaps matching TRBD1 (6 bases). Germline assignment: CDR1 MNHEY and CDR2 SVGAGI. V was clipped by 5 bases and J by 3 bases, with 10 bases between them. This CDR3 is built from 14 residues. CDR3 in amino acids: CASSRGYPNEKLFF. CDR3 in DNA: TGTGCCAGCAGTAGGGGGTACCCTAATGAAAAACTGTTTTTT.

The table lists this clone with a few counts. The chain links TRBV6-5 to TRBJ2-3, with TRBD2 matching 11 bases. The V segment lost 6 bases and the J segment 6 bases; nucleotides outside the gene matches: 8. CDR3 length: 15 residues. Germline V lookup: CDR1 MNHEY, CDR2 SVGAGI. The DNA of the CDR3 is TGTGCCAGCAGCCGTAGCGGGAGGGGGGTCGATACGCAGTATTTT. Translated: CASSRSGRGVDTQYF.

This clone showed up just a few times. The V call is TRBV28, the J call TRBJ1-5, with D tentatively TRBD1 (6 bases). Germline V gives CDR1 MDHEN, CDR2 SYDVKM. V was pared by 6 bases and J by 6 bases, with 18 bases between. The CDR3 is 15 amino acids. CDR3 sequence: CASRQTGLGTQPQHF. The CDR3 nucleotides read TGTGCCAGCAGGCAAACAGGGCTAGGGACTCAGCCCCAGCATTTT.

In this sample, this clone turned up a few times. The J gene is TRBJ2-7, the V gene TRBV29-1; D may be TRBD1 (6 bases). V lost 6 bases to trimming and J lost 3 bases, with 12 bases between them. CDR3 length equals 12 residues. Germline V CDR1 and CDR2: SQVTM, ANQGSEA. In nucleotides, the CDR3 is TGCAGCGTAGCCGGGACACACTACGAGCAGTACTTC. It yields the protein CSVAGTHYEQYF.

V usage is TRBV7-2 and J usage is TRBJ1-1; D might be TRBD1 (5 bases). Per the germline V gene, CDR1 is SGHTA and CDR2 is FQGNSA. The CDR3 is 14 residues long. Trimming took off 9 bases at V and 1 base at J, with 15 bases between the two ends. The CDR3 DNA sequence: TGTGCCAGTGCGGGGCCTAGCAAGAACACTGAAGCTTTCTTT. Translation: CASAGPSKNTEAFF.

The chain has TRBV7-2 and TRBJ1-3, with D maybe TRBD1 (5 bases). This CDR3 spans 18 amino acids. Germline values: CDR1 SGHTA, CDR2 FQGNSA. The germline V and J ends were trimmed by 3 bases and 1 base, with 19 bases remaining between them. The CDR3 loop is CASSFGLGRARSGNTIYF. The CDR3 bases are TGTGCCAGCAGCTTTGGACTGGGCAGGGCGAGGTCTGGAAACACCATATATTTT.

The V gene is TRBV10-3, the J gene TRBJ2-1; the match to TRBD2 covers 9 bases. After removal of 6 bases from V and 3 bases from J, the junction contained 3 bases not matched to a gene. Looked up from germline, CDR1 is ENHRY and CDR2 is SYGVKD. The CDR3 has 14 amino acids. The CDR3, as DNA: TGTGCCATCAGCGGACTAGCGAGCTACAATGAGCAGTTCTTC. It is translated as CAISGLASYNEQFF.

The rearrangement links TRBV5-1 to TRBJ2-7; D is unresolved. V lost 0 bases and J lost 5, with 12 bases in between. The V gene's germline CDR1 is SGHRS and CDR2 YFSETQ. CDR3 size: 14 residues. CDR3 bases: TGCGCCAGCAGCTTGGGACCCAGGAGCCACGAGCAGTACTTC. It specifies CASSLGPRSHEQYF.

The chain carries TRBV6-5 and TRBJ1-1; D unresolved. The V gene's germline CDR1 is MNHEY and CDR2 SVGAGI. Trimming removed 5 bases at V and 3 bases at J, with 10 bases between. The CDR3 is 13 amino acids. The CDR3 bases are TGTGCCAGCAGTCAGGAACAATACACTGAAGCTTTCTTT. Encoded protein: CASSQEQYTEAFF.

J is TRBJ2-5 and V is TRBV5-1; 9 bases align to TRBD1. Looked up from germline, CDR1 is SGHRS and CDR2 is YFSETQ. The CDR3 covers 16 residues. The junction had 7 bases not matched to a gene; V was cut back by 0 bases and J by 4 bases. This CDR3 is CASSLDSQGARETQYF. In nucleotides, the CDR3 is TGCGCCAGCAGCTTGGATTCACAGGGGGCGCGAGAGACCCAGTACTTC.

J is TRBJ2-1 and V is TRBV28; unclear D gene. V was cut by 7 bases and J by 4 bases, with 14 bases left in between. The germline V gene has CDR1 MDHEN and CDR2 SYDVKM. CDR3 length: 14 amino acids. The CDR3 DNA sequence: TGTGCCAGCACCGGTCGCGTACGGTACAATGAGCAGTTCTTC. This gives the protein CASTGRVRYNEQFF.

The J gene is TRBJ2-1, the V gene TRBV7-2, with TRBD2 identical over 9 bases. The CDR3 sequence is 16 residues long. J was trimmed by 2 bases and V by 0 bases; bases with no gene match: 2. Germline V gene lookup returns CDR1 SGHTA and CDR2 FQGNSA. This CDR3 reads CASSLAGGRAYNEQFF. Here the CDR3 DNA reads TGTGCCAGCAGCTTAGCTGGCGGGAGGGCCTACAATGAGCAGTTCTTC. The complete variable domain, with remaining parts taken from reference TRBV7-2 and TRBJ2-1, reads GAGVSQSPSNKVTEKGKDVELRCDPISGHTALYWYRQSLGQGLEFLIYFQGNSAPDKSGLPSDRFSAERTGGSVSTLTIQRTQQEDSAVYLCASSLAGGRAYNEQFFGPGTRLTVL.

The chain combines TRBV11-2 with TRBJ1-1; possibly TRBD1 for D (5 bases). V was clipped by 3 bases and J by 6 bases, with 17 bases between them. The CDR3 totals 15 residues. Per the germline V gene, CDR1 is SGHAT and CDR2 is FQNNGV. CDR3 sequence (DNA): TGTGCCAGCAGCTTCATCCGGGGGTTGGGCCCTGAAGCTTTCTTT. It is translated as CASSFIRGLGPEAFF.

V usage is TRBV5-1 and J usage is TRBJ2-1; D may be TRBD2 (6 bases). The CDR3 covers 16 residues. V lost 0 bases and J 9 bases, leaving 19 bases between the germline ends. CDR1 is SGHRS and CDR2 is YFSETQ in the germline V gene. This chain's CDR3 is CASSLEATRLGGEQFF. The CDR3 DNA follows: TGCGCCAGCAGCTTGGAGGCGACCCGACTGGGAGGTGAGCAGTTCTTC.

The rearrangement joins TRBV18 to TRBJ1-4; D remains ambiguous. Germline V lookup: CDR1 KGHSH, CDR2 LQKENI. Trimming took off 0 bases at V and 4 bases at J, with 12 bases between the two ends. There are 16 residues in the CDR3. The CDR3 nucleotides read TGTGCCAGCTCACCACCGGCAGATCGGGGTAATGAAAAACTGTTTTTT. It is translated as CASSPPADRGNEKLFF.

This clone was seen once. The genes are TRBV29-1 and TRBJ2-3; 8 bases fit TRBD1. With 7 bases clipped from V and 0 bases from J, the junction kept 6 bases outside the gene matches. The V gene's germline CDR1 is SQVTM and CDR2 ANQGSEA. This CDR3 contains 14 residues. The CDR3 nucleotides read TGCAGCGCGCAGGGGGCTAGTAGCACAGATACGCAGTATTTT. It specifies CSAQGASSTDTQYF.

The J gene is TRBJ1-1, the V gene TRBV6-6; D unclear. Germline CDR1 is MNHNY and CDR2 is SVGAGI (reference sequence). The germline V and J ends were trimmed by 6 bases and 12 bases, with 14 bases remaining between them. The CDR3 length is 11 residues. The CDR3 protein is CASSLLGLTFF. The CDR3 coding sequence is TGTGCCAGCAGCCTATTGGGGTTGACTTTCTTT.

This chain uses TRBV11-2 with TRBJ2-7; perhaps TRBD1 as D (5 bases). Germline values: CDR1 SGHAT, CDR2 FQNNGV. CDR3 length: 14 residues. Trimming left V 1 base short and J 1 base short, with 8 bases between. The CDR3: CASSLGRQSYEQYF. CDR3 nucleotide sequence: TGTGCCAGCAGCTTAGGTAGACAGTCCTACGAGCAGTACTTC.